This paragraph reports one TCR beta chain. Its antigen is still unknown. These data originate in a study of monozygotic twins with cystic fibrosis. Study-level points and caveats: Nucleotide-identical clonotype sharing was significantly higher within monozygotic CF twin pairs than between unrelated CF individuals. Clonality was generally low (median around 0.009), higher in the most severe patients. J usage was most co-twin-similar in 8 of 16 pairs, V in 13.

The CDR3 runs 13 residues. Germline V gives CDR1 LNHDA, CDR2 SQIVND (reference sequence). TCRdb's table, derived via immunoSEQ multiplex PCR, lists solely in-frame clones and lacks some. The data hold almost 20,000 clones, with about 90% observed a single time. The sequence was obtained from a girl aged 2 to 10 with cystic fibrosis. V gene TRBV19 combines with J gene TRBJ2-1; TRBD2 agrees at 8 bases. Sequencing was carried out using blood. The CDR3 DNA reads as TGTGCAATTTCCGCGGGGGGTAACAATGAGCAGTTCTTC. Encoded protein: CAISAGGNNEQFF.